This T cell receptor (beta chain) was obtained from a study of molecular identifiers for immune sequencing clone quantification. TCRdb re-called the PCR reads with MiXCR, one entry per CDR3 protein. In the table there are approximately 320,000 distinct CDR3 sequences, 24% of which are singletons. Trimming shortened V by 4 bases and J by 7 bases, and 15 bases separated the two germline ends. Germline lookup yields CDR1 SGHRS and CDR2 YFSETQ. This CDR3 has 15 residues. This clonotype was counted ten times or more. Sorting selected naive CD8 T cells with a CD8+CD4-CCR7+CD45RA+ phenotype. The chain is built from TRBV5-1 and TRBJ1-6, with a tentative D call TRBD1 (6 bases). This clonotype originated in a human donor in good health. Some libraries in this study had Jurkat cell RNA spiked in. The sequenced sample consisted of naive CD8+ T cells from blood, with Jurkat cell RNA spiked in. Subset meaning: FACS-sorted CD8+CD4-CCR7+CD45RA+ naive T cells. The CDR3: CASSVGGGMNSPLHF. CDR3 in DNA: TGCGCCAGCAGCGTCGGAGGGGGAATGAATTCACCCCTCCACTTT.